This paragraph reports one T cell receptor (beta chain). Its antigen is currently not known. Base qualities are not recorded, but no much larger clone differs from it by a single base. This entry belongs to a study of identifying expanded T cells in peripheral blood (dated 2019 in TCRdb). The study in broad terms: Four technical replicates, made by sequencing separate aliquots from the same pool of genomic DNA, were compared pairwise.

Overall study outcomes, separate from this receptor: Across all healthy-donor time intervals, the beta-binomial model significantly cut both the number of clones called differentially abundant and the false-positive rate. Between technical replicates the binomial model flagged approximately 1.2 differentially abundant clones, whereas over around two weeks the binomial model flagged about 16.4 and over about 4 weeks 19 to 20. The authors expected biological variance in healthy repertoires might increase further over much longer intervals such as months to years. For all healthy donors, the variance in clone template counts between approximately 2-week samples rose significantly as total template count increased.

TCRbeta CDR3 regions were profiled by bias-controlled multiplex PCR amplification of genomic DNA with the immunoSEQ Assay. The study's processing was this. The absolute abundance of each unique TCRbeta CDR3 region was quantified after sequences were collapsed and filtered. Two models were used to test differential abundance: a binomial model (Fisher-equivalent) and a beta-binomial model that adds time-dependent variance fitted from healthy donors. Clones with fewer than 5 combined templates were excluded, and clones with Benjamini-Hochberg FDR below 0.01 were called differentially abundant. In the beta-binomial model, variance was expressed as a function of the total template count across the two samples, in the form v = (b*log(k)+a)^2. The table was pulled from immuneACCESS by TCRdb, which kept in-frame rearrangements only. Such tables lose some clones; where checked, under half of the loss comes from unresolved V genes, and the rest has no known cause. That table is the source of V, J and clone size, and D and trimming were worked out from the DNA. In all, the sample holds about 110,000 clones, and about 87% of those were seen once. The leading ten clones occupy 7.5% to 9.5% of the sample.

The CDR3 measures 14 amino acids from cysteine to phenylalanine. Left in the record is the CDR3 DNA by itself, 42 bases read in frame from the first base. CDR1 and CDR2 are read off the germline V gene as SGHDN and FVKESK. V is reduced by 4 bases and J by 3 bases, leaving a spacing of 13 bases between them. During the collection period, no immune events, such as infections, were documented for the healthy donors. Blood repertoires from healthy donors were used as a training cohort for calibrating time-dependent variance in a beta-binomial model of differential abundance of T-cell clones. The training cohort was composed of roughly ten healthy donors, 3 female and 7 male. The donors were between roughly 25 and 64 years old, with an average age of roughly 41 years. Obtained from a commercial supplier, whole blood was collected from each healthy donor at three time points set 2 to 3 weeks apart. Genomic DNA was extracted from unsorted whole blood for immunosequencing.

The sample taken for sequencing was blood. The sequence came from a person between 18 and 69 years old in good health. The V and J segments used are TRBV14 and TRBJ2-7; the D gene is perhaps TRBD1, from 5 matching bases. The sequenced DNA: TGTGCCAGCAGCCGCCCAGGGTGGGACTACGAGCAGTACTTC. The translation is CASSRPGWDYEQYF.